Sequencing of this T cell receptor beta chain was carried out in a study of blood T cell repertoires in COVID-19. Overall study: The origin of the acute and convalescent COVID-19 samples was the United States, Italy and Spain. Sources were T cells, B-cell-depleted T cells, or PBMCs; the material itself was cDNA or gDNA.

Data came from immunoSEQ multiplex PCR; TCRdb stores just in-frame clones and leaves some out. The sample includes under 100,000 clones, more than 65% of them seen just once. This CDR3 has 13 amino acids. V lost 0 bases, J lost 4 bases, and 0 bases stayed unmatched. In germline, CDR1 is SGHDT, CDR2 YYEEEE. The sequencing input was peripheral blood. The clonotype was recovered from a man of 80 years or more with active or convalescent COVID-19. The chain carries TRBV5-6 and TRBJ1-1; 7 bases align to TRBD1. The CDR3 sequence: CASSLGTGTEAFF. The CDR3 coding sequence is TGTGCCAGCAGCTTGGGGACAGGCACTGAAGCTTTCTTT.